The clone carrying this TCR beta chain was seen a handful of times. Its antigen is undetermined. The TCR beta CDR3 regions underwent amplification using RNA transcripts as the source. Carried out on the TCR CDR3, a first-round RT-PCR used the HTBI primer set. TCRdb called the multiplex PCR reads again in MiXCR, with one record for every CDR3 protein. The data show about 520,000 distinct CDR3 sequences, around 22% seen once. The data stem from a study of T cells in Graves' hyperthyroidism and ophthalmopathy. Study-level findings and limits: Most expanded thyroid clonotypes above 0.001 recurred in blood. The model made its ophthalmopathy prediction, and onset followed a median around six months later.

V shed 11 bases and J shed 0 bases, with 14 bases lying between them. The CDR3 covers 13 residues. Germline values: CDR1 MNHNS, CDR2 SASEGT. The TCR sequence derives from a woman aged 25 to 39 with Graves' ophthalmopathy. The chain links TRBV6-1 to TRBJ2-7; D is uncertain. Sequencing was done on a sample of blood. In DNA form, the CDR3 reads TGTGCCTGTTCTCTGGCAGTCTCCTACGAGCAGTACTTC. It specifies CACSLAVSYEQYF.